These 2 T cell receptor beta chains originate from one sample sequenced in a study of blood T cells in healthy people across ages. The second PCR ran about 7 to 12 cycles with a sample-barcoded 5' primer and J-beta primers. MiXCR was run by TCRdb on the 5' RACE reads, yielding one entry per CDR3 protein. The sample lists about 800,000 distinct CDR3 sequences; around a quarter were seen once. The data were also submitted as part of a second study, on T cells of mothers and their children.

Source material: blood. The source of these receptors is a boy aged 10-17 years in good health.

The chain couples TRBV12-5 to TRBJ2-5, with no clear D. CDR1 is LGHNT, CDR2 FRNRAP, per germline. Trimming stripped 3 bases from V and 2 bases from J, with 7 bases between. The CDR3 has 13 amino acids. For the CDR3, the DNA is TGTGCTAGTGGTTTCGTGGATCAAGAGACCCAGTACTTC. It translates to CASGFVDQETQYF.

This clonotype was seen a few times. The genes are TRBV29-1 and TRBJ2-3; D not resolved. Per the germline V gene, CDR1 is SQVTM and CDR2 is ANQGSEA. Trimming shortened V by 3 bases and J by 0 bases, and 4 bases separated the two germline ends. CDR3 size: 12 residues. In nucleotides, the CDR3 is TGCAGCGTTGACAAGAGCACAGATACGCAGTATTTT. Its translation: CSVDKSTDTQYF.